This TCR beta chain was recorded in a study of OX40 agonist ivuxolimab in advanced cancers. Background on the study: Patients took ivuxolimab, an agonistic anti-OX40 (CD134) antibody. Prior anti-PD-1, anti-PD-L1 or anti-CTLA-4 therapy was allowed; approximately 41% had some.

General study results and limits: No determination was made of the antigen specificity of the expanded peripheral T cells.

V gave up 5 bases and J gave up 3 bases, with 17 bases separating them. Germline V gives CDR1 LNHDA, CDR2 SQIVND (reference sequence). CDR3 length equals 16 residues. This table comes from immunoSEQ multiplex PCR, and its TCRdb copy is limited to in-frame clones, with some not included. The sample shows 30,000 to 40,000 clones, about 90% of them seen only once. This clone was recorded once. Its matching antigen is unknown. This sample comprised CD4+ or CD8+ T cells sorted from blood, obtained in a trial of the OX40 agonist ivuxolimab. The receptor's source is an adult with an advanced solid tumor such as melanoma, head and neck, liver or kidney cancer. The chain has TRBV19 and TRBJ2-4; no reliable D call. DNA of the CDR3: TGTGCCAGTAGTGCTCCAGTTGGGAATGTCAAAAACATTCAGTACTTC. It encodes CASSAPVGNVKNIQYF.